This is a list of T cell receptor beta chains from one sample in a study of cytotoxic CD8 clonotypes in ibrutinib-treated CLL. Only in-frame clones appear in the TCRdb table, and some are missing; sequencing was by immunoSEQ multiplex PCR. The table shows approximately 130,000 clones, with around 80% occurring only once. Material: PBMCs, obtained after 24 months of ibrutinib treatment. These receptors came from a human donor with chronic lymphocytic leukemia. Each CDR3 is given with its conserved first and last residue. Each record gives: CDR3 protein, clone size, V gene. Some rows have no size entry. The others give once, few or many, or a class for an expanded clone.

CASSLARNGNTGELFF,once,TRBV5-6
CASSSNSPLHF,many,TRBV2
CASSLVDGDTEAFF,.,TRBV5-5
CASSSDPNYEQYF,once,TRBV5-4
CAISEAGETQYF,.,TRBV10-3
CASSLAGRSGNGYTF,.,TRBV5-4
CASSQVAYEQYF,medium-sized,TRBV7-9
CASAIGDQPQHF,.,TRBV19
CASSLRQGPEINSPLHF,.,TRBV5-1
CASSLGKGAASGYEKLFF,.,TRBV7-9
CASSMNRAGRRNTIYF,.,TRBV19
CASSRGQGQNYGDTF,.,TRBV4-3
CASSATKRTQYF,.,TRBV25-1
CASSQTKNYGYTF,.,TRBV7-2
CASSIDWGSSYEQYF,.,TRBV6-1
CASSLARGQTGELFF,.,TRBV5-1
CASSQGISTDTQYF,once,TRBV7-3
CAISDGTSGETQYF,.,TRBV10-3
CASSQFWTDDGGVYEQYF,once,TRBV7-9
CAISGLAGGPKTQYF,.,TRBV10-3
CASSLVGRGASSYEQYF,.,TRBV5-1
CASTSASYNEQFF,few,TRBV2
CASSLAGGKIMNTEAFF,.,TRBV7-2
CASGLGTRGTDTQYF,.,TRBV12-5
CASSPGTGDEAFF,.,TRBV7-6
CASSYTRQATEAFF,.,TRBV6-6
CSVESRTGTYEQYF,.,TRBV29-1
CASSFSGGGDTQYF,.,TRBV9
CASHGPNSPLHF,.,TRBV6-5
CAWSEGGGGQETQYF,.,TRBV30
CASSPRPEKKLFF,once,TRBV11-2
CASSQFVANTEAFF,once,TRBV16
CASRAWGYEQYF,.,TRBV2
CAWSYMGEMFF,.,TRBV30
CASSLAQNTEAFF,.,TRBV7-2